This entry concerns a single T cell receptor (beta chain). The data stem from a study of spatial heterogeneity in lung cancer. Every cDNA TCR molecule received its own unique molecular identifier. MiXCR was run by TCRdb on the 5' RACE reads, yielding one entry per CDR3 protein. The data contain roughly 11,000 distinct CDR3 sequences, around 3.7% of them seen just once; the ten biggest clones take up just over 7.5%. Time point of the sample: sample taken at primary tumor resection. Tumor, nontumor lung or frozen PBMC supplied whole RNA, sequenced without sorting. The donor group consisted of over 55 patients who had untreated, early-stage non-small cell lung cancer. The length of the CDR3 is 15 residues. Looked up from germline, CDR1 is SGDLS and CDR2 is YYNGEE. Unmatched junction bases numbered 7, after V lost 4 bases and J lost 4 bases.

The genes are TRBV9 and TRBJ2-2, with 7 nucleotides matching TRBD1. The sample was normal lung tissue next to the tumor, taken at surgery. This clonotype was sampled from a male donor with early-stage non-small cell lung cancer. This CDR3 reads CASSPTTGSTGELFF. The CDR3 DNA reads as TGTGCCAGCAGCCCCACGACAGGGAGCACCGGGGAGCTGTTTTTT.